This T cell receptor (beta chain) was captured by sequencing in a study of blood T cell repertoires in COVID-19 (dated by TCRdb to about 2020). Notes on the research overall: Samples from collaborators originated in the United States, Italy and Spain and spanned both the acute and convalescent phases of COVID-19. Samples were obtained from the ongoing ImmuneRACE study (first 160 participants) and from 1,000 to 1,500 subjects provided by 6 global collaborators. Subjects who had been exposed to COVID-19, were actively infected with it, or had recovered from it provided the deeply sampled blood TCRbeta repertoires that made up the dataset. The repertoires were released in a freely available public database meant as a resource for research on the immune response to SARS-CoV-2. A de-identified subject ID, COVID-19 status, age in years and sex were almost always included in the sample metadata. Where available, HLA class I and class II types were taken from metadata supplied by the sample provider and were not determined by assay-based typing. The prospective study material was composed of cDNA or gDNA derived from T cells, B-cell-depleted T cells, or PBMCs.

At the junction V is shortened by 7 bases and J by 6 bases, with 15 bases in between. The germline V gene (reference sequence) supplies CDR1 SGHAT and CDR2 FQDESV. The CDR3 contains 14 residues, cysteine and phenylalanine counted. Of the read, only the CDR3 DNA is kept; its 42 bases are in frame from base 1. The immunoSEQ Assay, a bias-controlled multiplex PCR, was used to amplify TCRbeta CDR3 regions from genomic DNA. On the study's bioinformatics: Within the assay, amplification of reference gene primers was used to estimate how many nucleated cells each sample contained. To quantify the absolute abundance of each unique TCRbeta CDR3 rearrangement, sequence reads were collapsed and filtered. For each sample, productive Simpson clonality was calculated as the square root of Simpson's diversity index across productive rearrangements. In TCRdb, the immuneACCESS table is reduced to in-frame sequences with V and J assigned. These tables do not hold every clone; where another copy was compared, an unresolved V gene accounts for under half, and the others remain unexplained. V and J calls and clone size are copied from that table; D and trimming were computed from the DNA. Counted in this sample were more than 130,000 clones; under 85% of them appeared once. The ten largest account for 8.8% of the sample.

What the work shows at the level of the full study, not this receptor alone: How much clinical and demographic metadata was included differed by source and by participant, and the metadata was provided uncurated.

Of note for this clone: Its cognate antigen has yet to be identified. Qualities for individual bases were not recorded, and no much larger clone is one base off.

The collaborating institutions used their own protocols to collect whole blood in K2EDTA tubes. For TCRbeta analysis, collaborator samples were shipped as frozen whole blood, as isolated PBMCs, or as DNA extracted from either sample type. This TCR was recovered from a woman at least 80 years old in a cohort sampled during active or convalescent COVID-19. Sequences were obtained from peripheral blood. The chain couples TRBV11-1 to TRBJ2-2, and the D gene may be TRBD2, 6 bases matching. The CDR3 has the sequence CASTRLGVAGELFF. The nucleotide sequence reads TGTGCCAGCACCCGACTAGGCGTCGCCGGGGAGCTGTTTTTT. Reference TRBV11-1 and TRBJ2-2 genes cover what lies past the CDR3, so the full variable domain is EAEVAQSPRYKITEKSQAVAFWCDPISGHATLYWYRQILGQGPELLVQFQDESVVDDSQLPKDRFSAERLKGVDSTLKIQPAELGDSAMYLCASTRLGVAGELFFGEGSRLTVL.